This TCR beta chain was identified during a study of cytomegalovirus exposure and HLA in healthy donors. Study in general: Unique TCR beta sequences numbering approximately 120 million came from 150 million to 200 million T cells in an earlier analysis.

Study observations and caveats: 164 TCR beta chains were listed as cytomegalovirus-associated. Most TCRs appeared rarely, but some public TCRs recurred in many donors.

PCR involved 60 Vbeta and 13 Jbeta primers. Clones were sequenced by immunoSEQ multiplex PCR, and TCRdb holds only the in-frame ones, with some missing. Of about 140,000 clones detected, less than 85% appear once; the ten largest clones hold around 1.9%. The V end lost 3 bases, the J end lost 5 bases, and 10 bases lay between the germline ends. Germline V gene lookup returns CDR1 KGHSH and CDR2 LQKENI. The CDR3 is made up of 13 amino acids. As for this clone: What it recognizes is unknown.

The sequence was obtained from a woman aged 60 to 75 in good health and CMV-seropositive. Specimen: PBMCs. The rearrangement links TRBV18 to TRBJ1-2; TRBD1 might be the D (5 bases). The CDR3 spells CASSPETVYGYTF. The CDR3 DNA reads TGTGCCAGCTCACCCGAGACAGTATATGGCTACACCTTC.